One sample yielded the 15 T cell receptor beta chains listed below, sequenced in a study of T cell repertoires in cytomegalovirus infection. TCRdb used MiXCR to reprocess the reads, holding one entry per CDR3 protein. This table has around 190,000 distinct CDR3 sequences, 13% to 15% appearing once. Input material: PBMCs. The origin of the receptors is a human donor in good health (CMV status not recorded). Some clones in this sample may be carry-over from other donors' samples.

This chain links TRBV12-5 with TRBJ2-5; D not certain. Germline V gives CDR1 LGHNT, CDR2 FRNRAP. Trimming stripped 1 base from V and 1 base from J, with 10 bases between. This CDR3 has 15 amino acids. The CDR3 DNA is TGTGCTAGTGGTTTGGAGGACCCTCGCCAAGAGACCCAGTACTTC. Its translation is CASGLEDPRQETQYF.

This clonotype was observed many times. The rearrangement uses TRBV4-1 and TRBJ1-1; D may be TRBD1 (6 bases). CDR3 size: 15 residues. Germline CDR1 reads MGHRA; CDR2 reads YSYEKL. The ends were cut back, 6 bases at V and 11 bases at J, with 25 bases in the middle. The CDR3 sequence is CASSGLTGQTFPAFF. Here the CDR3 DNA reads TGCGCCAGCAGTGGGCTAACAGGACAGACGTTTCCGGCTTTCTTT.

As to this clonotype: Because it lacks the conserved phenylalanine or tryptophan at the end, this CDR3 is likely a read error. The DNA is left out, because the CDR3 cannot be placed on it with certainty; the CDR3 is given as TCRdb lists it. This chain joins TRBV27 and TRBJ2-1. Germline loops: CDR1 MNHEY, CDR2 SMNVEV (reference sequence). The CDR3 has 14 amino acids, counting both end residues. CDR3: CASSYSTEYNEQSS.

The gene calls are TRBV27 and TRBJ2-7; 10 bases fit TRBD1. With 5 bases clipped from V and 4 bases from J, the junction kept 14 bases outside the gene matches. Per germline, CDR1 MNHEY and CDR2 SMNVEV (reference sequence). The length of the CDR3 is 17 residues. This CDR3 is CASSPRRDRGSSYEQYF. The CDR3 nucleotides are TGTGCCAGCAGTCCGAGGCGGGACAGGGGATCTTCGTACGAGCAGTACTTC.

The chain has TRBV7-6 and TRBJ1-1; the D gene is possibly TRBD1 (6 bases). Trimming pared 4 bases from V and 8 bases from J, leaving 14 bases between. The CDR3 length is 13 residues. Per germline, CDR1 SGHVS and CDR2 FNYEAQ. DNA for the CDR3: TGTGCCAGCAGCTCAAAGACAGGAGCCGAAGCTTTCTTT. Protein sequence: CASSSKTGAEAFF.

This clonotype was counted at least ten times. The chain employs TRBV11-3 and TRBJ2-7, with D possibly matching TRBD1 (5 bases). This CDR3 spans 19 amino acids. Germline V gene data show CDR1 as SGHNT and CDR2 as YENEEA. With 0 bases removed from V and 3 bases from J, the gap between germline ends came to 24 bases. The CDR3 region has the DNA TGTGCCAGCAGCTTAGATGCCCAGGGATACTTACATGGGTTCTACGAGCAGTACTTC. Its translation: CASSLDAQGYLHGFYEQYF.

CDR3 sequence reads: CASRPRDRNLKMNTEAFF. The CDR3 DNA reads TGTGCCAGCAGACCCCGGGACAGGAACCTCAAGATGAACACTGAAGCTTTCTTT. This chain joins TRBV28 and TRBJ1-1; 8 bases fit TRBD1. Germline trimming cut 6 bases from V and 0 bases from J; bases unmatched to any gene: 15. The CDR3 spans 18 residues. Per germline, CDR1 MDHEN and CDR2 SYDVKM.

This clonotype was observed at least ten times. This chain connects TRBV7-9 to TRBJ2-1; maybe TRBD1 (7 bases). Germline V gene lookup returns CDR1 SEHNR and CDR2 FQNEAQ (reference sequence). Deletions cut 8 bases from V and 3 bases from J, with 14 bases between. The CDR3 runs 14 residues. DNA for the CDR3: TGTGCCAGCCGGCGGGACAGCAACTACAATGAGCAGTTCTTC. Its protein product is CASRRDSNYNEQFF.

The rearrangement joins TRBV28 to TRBJ1-2; D not resolved. The V and J ends lost 5 bases and 2 bases respectively, with 18 bases between them. CDR3 length equals 16 residues. In germline, CDR1 is MDHEN, CDR2 SYDVKM. The CDR3 DNA is TGTGCCAGCAGTCTGCCCGTTGGTGGTTACAACTATGGCTACACCTTC. It yields the protein CASSLPVGGYNYGYTF.

In the case of this clonotype: This may stem from a read error, because a much larger clone lies one nucleotide away. Lacking the conserved final phenylalanine or tryptophan, this CDR3 likely reflects a read error. The chain combines TRBV7-9 with TRBJ2-5; D unresolved. The CDR3 totals 16 residues. Germline-derived CDR1 and CDR2 are SEHNR and FQNEAQ (reference sequence). Trimming took 1 base from V and 1 from J, leaving 13 bases between them. The CDR3, as DNA: TGTGCCAGCAGCTTAGGGCGCTCCGGGCCCCAAGAGACCCAGTACGTC. It codes for CASSLGRSGPQETQYV.

This clonotype was found many times. The genes are TRBV7-2 and TRBJ2-3, with a weak D call TRBD2 (6 bases). V lost 5 bases to trimming and J lost 4 bases, with 10 bases between them. Germline V gives CDR1 SGHTA, CDR2 FQGNSA. The CDR3 runs to 13 residues. CDR3 region: CASSRGYSDTQYF. As DNA, the CDR3 is TGTGCCAGCAGCCGGGGGTATTCAGATACGCAGTATTTT.

This chain uses TRBV28 with TRBJ2-5, with D possibly being TRBD1 (6 bases). Germline V CDR1 and CDR2: MDHEN, SYDVKM. With 5 bases removed from V and 5 bases from J, the gap between germline ends came to 18 bases. The CDR3 runs 15 residues. CDR3 sequence (DNA): TGTGCCAGCAGTCCCACAGGGTTCAGCAGGGAGACCCAGTACTTC. It encodes CASSPTGFSRETQYF.

This clonotype was counted at least ten times. DNA for the CDR3: TGTGCCAGCAGTTCACAAACTACCCTGGATACGCAGTATTTT. It is translated as CASSSQTTLDTQYF. The chain has TRBV12-3 or TRBV12-4 and TRBJ2-3; D is uncertain. V was clipped by 4 bases and J by 6 bases, with 14 bases between them. The CDR3 covers 14 residues.

This clonotype showed up many times. The chain has TRBV7-2 and TRBJ2-5, with D tentatively TRBD2 (7 bases). The CDR3 totals 16 residues. V lost 4 bases, J lost 4 bases, and 19 bases lay in between. Germline loops: CDR1 SGHTA, CDR2 FQGNSA. CDR3 DNA sequence: TGTGCCAGCAGCTCAGACGGGGGAGGGGGGGGAGAGACCCAGTACTTC. Its translation is CASSSDGGGGGETQYF.

V and J are TRBV5-1 and TRBJ2-1, with TRBD1 matching 7 bases. This CDR3 is 14 amino acids long. V gave up 3 bases and J gave up 9 bases; unmatched junction bases: 9. In germline, CDR1 is SGHRS, CDR2 YFSETQ. The CDR3 loop reads CASSSGQVPGEQFF. Here the CDR3 DNA reads TGCGCCAGCAGCTCTGGACAGGTCCCCGGTGAGCAGTTCTTC. Full variable domain (remainder filled in from reference TRBV5-1 and TRBJ2-1): KAGVTQTPRYLIKTRGQQVTLSCSPISGHRSVSWYQQTPGQGLQFLFEYFSETQRNKGNFPGRFSGRQFSNSRSEMNVSTLELGDSALYLCASSSGQVPGEQFFGPGTRLTVL.